The source of this TCR beta chain is a study of T cell repertoires in cytomegalovirus infection. Turning to the study itself: From public TCR beta signatures came an indication of both CMV infection and matching HLA type. Study-wide points: In two of eight donors, the top clonotype was HLA-C-restricted CMV-specific. Cumulative frequency (of public TCR beta family members) identified carriers of CMV plus the relevant HLA.

TCRdb used MiXCR to reprocess the reads, holding one entry per CDR3 protein. This sample carries about 740,000 distinct CDR3 sequences, around 32% of them seen once, and the ten largest clones take 15% to 20%. Many counts were recorded for this clonotype. Its antigen is still unknown. From germline, CDR1 is LGHNA and CDR2 YSLEER. J gave up 2 bases and V 4 bases, and 10 bases lay outside the gene matches. CDR3 length equals 17 residues. The clonotype originates from a human donor in good health (CMV status not recorded). Some clones in this sample may be carry-over from other donors' samples. The source was cultured PBMCs, collected from culture after CMV antigen stimulation. This chain links TRBV4-3 with TRBJ2-3; 9 bases align to TRBD1. The CDR3 DNA sequence: TGCGCCAGCAGCCGGGAAGGGACAGGGTATTCCACAGATACGCAGTATTTT. This sequence encodes CASSREGTGYSTDTQYF.